Listed below are T cell receptor beta chains from one sample, sequenced in a study of T-cell memory formation after mild COVID-19. TCRdb re-called the 5' RACE reads through MiXCR, storing one row per CDR3 protein. Of 30,000 or so distinct CDR3 sequences listed, roughly 21% are singletons. The sequenced material came from PBMCs or a T cell subset sorted from them (not recorded which). These receptors were taken from an adult who had mild COVID-19 (a few samples of this study predate the infection). Cell type and time point are not known. The CDR3 runs from the conserved cysteine through the conserved F or W. The order of the fields is J gene, V gene, clone size, D gene, CDR3 DNA, CDR3 protein. A D gene is named only where the DNA matches it firmly. Clone size appears in some rows only: once, few, many, or a class for an expanded clone.

>TRBJ2-1|TRBV28|many|-
TGTGCCAGCAGTACCACCAAGGCTGCCGGGTACCACTACAATGAGCAGTTCTTC
CASSTTKAAGYHYNEQFF
>TRBJ1-5|TRBV5-5|many|TRBD1
TGTGCCAGCAGCCTGACAGGGTGGGATCAGCCCCAGCATTTT
CASSLTGWDQPQHF
>TRBJ1-2|TRBV5-5|many|-
TGTGCCAGCAGCTTGTTTGAGGGGTCCTATGGCTACACCTTC
CASSLFEGSYGYTF
>TRBJ2-3|TRBV12-3/TRBV12-4|few|TRBD1
TGTGCCAGCAGCTCGCAGAGGACAGGGCGGGCAGATACGCAGTATTTT
CASSSQRTGRADTQYF
>TRBJ2-7|TRBV9|-|TRBD1
TGTTCCAGCAGCGCGGGACAGGGATTTGGGAACGAGCAGTACTTC
CSSSAGQGFGNEQYF
>TRBJ2-2|TRBV4-2|many|-
TGTGCCAGCAGCCCGGGCCCCACCGGGGAGCTGTTTTTT
CASSPGPTGELFF
>TRBJ2-1|TRBV9|many|-
TGTGCCAGCAGCGTAGAAATTGGGGGCTACAATGAGCAGTTCTTC
CASSVEIGGYNEQFF
>TRBJ2-7|TRBV7-3|many|-
TGTGCCAGCAGCTTATTAAAAGGGACAGAGCAGTACTTC
CASSLLKGTEQYF
>TRBJ1-6|TRBV3-1|few|-
TGTGCCAGCAGCCAAGGAGCTAACAGTTCACCCCTCCACTTT
CASSQGANSSPLHF
>TRBJ1-1|TRBV25-1|many|-
TGTGCCAGCACCGAGACTGGGATGAACACTGAAGCTTTCTTT
CASTETGMNTEAFF
>TRBJ1-3|TRBV7-2|many|-
TGTGCCAGCAGCTTAGGAGGGGCTGGAAACACCATATATTTT
CASSLGGAGNTIYF
>TRBJ1-5|TRBV5-5|-|TRBD1
TGTGCCAGCAGCCGAGAAACAGGGACAGGGTTGAGCAATCAGCCCCAGCATTTT
CASSRETGTGLSNQPQHF
>TRBJ2-3|TRBV4-3|once|-
TGCGCCAGCAGCCAGGCCCGGGGCACAGATACGCAGTATTTT
CASSQARGTDTQYF
>TRBJ1-6|TRBV2|many|-
TGTGCCAGCAGTGTATCGAATTCACCCCTCCACTTT
CASSVSNSPLHF
>TRBJ2-4|TRBV5-4|-|-
TGTGCCAGCAGCCCCTCGGCGTCCGCCAAAAACATTCAGTACTTC
CASSPSASAKNIQYF
>TRBJ1-2|TRBV18|many|-
TGTGCCAGCTCACCCGGACAGACCTATGGCTACACCTTC
CASSPGQTYGYTF
>TRBJ1-2|TRBV20-1|many|-
TGCAGTGCTAGAGGCAAATCCTATGGCTACACCTTC
CSARGKSYGYTF
>TRBJ2-1|TRBV10-3|many|-
TGTGCCATCAGTAACAGGGAGAATGAGCAGTTCTTC
CAISNRENEQFF
>TRBJ2-7|TRBV5-1|many|-
TGCGCCAGCAGCTTACTCCAGTCAGCCTACGAGCAGTACTTC
CASSLLQSAYEQYF
>TRBJ2-2|TRBV4-1|many|-
TGCGCCAGCAGCCGACCGGGGCTAGGGACCGGGGAGCTGTTTTTT
CASSRPGLGTGELFF
>TRBJ2-3|TRBV27|-|-
TGTGCCAGCAGTTTATCGCCGGGACGGCACACAGATACGCAGTATTTT
CASSLSPGRHTDTQYF
>TRBJ2-1|TRBV20-1|many|TRBD2
TGCAGTGCTGGACTAGCGGGAGGCCCAAGCTCCTACAATGAGCAGTTCTTC
CSAGLAGGPSSYNEQFF
>TRBJ1-1|TRBV18|many|-
TGTGCCAGCTCACCAAGTTCCGCGGAGCTCACTGAAGCTTTCTTT
CASSPSSAELTEAFF
>TRBJ2-1|TRBV11-2|-|-
TGTGCCAGCAGCTTATTCACGCCCCGTCCGGGAGAGGGGGGTGGTGAGCAGTTCTTC
CASSLFTPRPGEGGGEQFF
>TRBJ2-1|TRBV19|many|TRBD1
TGTGCCAGTAGCCCATTGACAGGGGCGGTGTACAATGAGCAGTTCTTC
CASSPLTGAVYNEQFF
>TRBJ1-2|TRBV18|many|TRBD1
TGTGCCAGCTCACCACAGGAGACAGGGGGCTTTGGCTACACCTTC
CASSPQETGGFGYTF
>TRBJ2-1|TRBV20-1|many|-
TGCAGTGCTAGAGATGCCTTCACAGGCTACAATGAGCAGTTCTTC
CSARDAFTGYNEQFF
>TRBJ1-6|TRBV3-1|many|-
TGTGCCAGCAGCCAACAGGTTGTGTCCTATAATTCACCCCTCCACTTT
CASSQQVVSYNSPLHF
>TRBJ1-1|TRBV5-1|many|TRBD1
TGCGCCAGCAGCCTCACTACCTGGACAGGGCAGGCTGAAGCTTTCTTT
CASSLTTWTGQAEAFF
>TRBJ2-7|TRBV29-1|many|-
TGCAGCGTTGGACAGCAGGGAGGCTACGAGCAGTACTTC
CSVGQQGGYEQYF
>TRBJ2-7|TRBV15|many|-
TGTGCCACCAAAGCGAGCGGCCCCTACGAGCAGTACTTC
CATKASGPYEQYF
>TRBJ2-3|TRBV5-4|many|-
TGTGCCAGCAGCTTGGATCGCGCGGGGAGTGAGTATTTT
CASSLDRAGSEYF
>TRBJ1-2|TRBV29-1|many|-
TGCAGCGTTGAAGACGTTGGCGCCCGGCGGTATGGCTACACCTTC
CSVEDVGARRYGYTF
>TRBJ2-3|TRBV6-4|-|-
TGTGCCAGCAGTGACGGGGGGGCGACAGATACGCAGTATTTT
CASSDGGATDTQYF